The text below deals with one T cell receptor beta chain. Its matching antigen is unknown. The data were obtained in a study of cytomegalovirus exposure and HLA in healthy donors. Study-level findings and limits: A likely sequencing artifact accounted for one observed cluster of highly shared sequence variants. In a later analysis, compared with equally common non-associated chains, HLA-associated beta chains were more expanded. In an earlier analysis, in 540 or so donors, most V segments appeared productive either ~87% or ~30% of the time.

The PCR used 60 Vbeta and 13 Jbeta primers. Using immunoSEQ multiplex PCR, the repertoire was profiled, and TCRdb retains in-frame clones only, with some absent. Of 150,000 to 200,000 clones listed, 80% to 85% are singletons. Though nominally healthy at sampling, donors likely had unrecorded immune exposures. The CDR3 totals 16 residues. After removal of 1 base from V and 0 bases from J, the junction contained 3 bases not matched to a gene. CDR1 and CDR2 (germline): SGHTA, FQGNSA. The sequence was collected from a male donor in good health and CMV-seropositive. The rearrangement joins TRBV7-2 to TRBJ1-1, with 9 bases that match TRBD1. Material for sequencing was PBMCs. CDR3 nucleotide sequence: TGTGCCAGCAGCTTAGAACAGGGGGCGATGAACACTGAAGCTTTCTTT. This translates into CASSLEQGAMNTEAFF.